One and the same sample provided the 18 T cell receptor beta chains below, sequenced in a study of radiation and T cells in renal cell carcinoma. Time point denoted: blood 4 weeks post-SBRT, at nephrectomy. The treatment here: 15 Gy SBRT to primary tumor, nephrectomy 4 weeks later. Only in-frame clones appear in the TCRdb table, and some are missing; sequencing was by immunoSEQ multiplex PCR. Among 150,000 to 200,000 clones, around 89% were seen once, and the ten largest hold over 9%. The sequencing here drew on blood, taken from a patient whose treatment included radiotherapy and nephrectomy. The source of these receptors is a woman in her 50s with renal cell carcinoma.

The chain employs TRBV4-1 and TRBJ2-7, with D perhaps TRBD1 (6 bases). Trimming stripped 4 bases from V and 0 bases from J, with 16 bases between. Germline CDR1 reads MGHRA; CDR2 reads YSYEKL. The CDR3 has 16 residues. In DNA form, the CDR3 reads TGCGCCAGCAGCCTTGGCGCCGGGACACCCTCCTACGAGCAGTACTTC. Its translation is CASSLGAGTPSYEQYF.

The chain couples TRBV4-3 to TRBJ2-7; D not resolved. In germline, CDR1 is LGHNA, CDR2 YSLEER. Trimming removed 0 bases from V and 7 bases from J, with 13 bases in between. The CDR3 covers 14 residues. The CDR3 coding sequence is TGCGCCAGCAGCCAAGATAGACACACCACGGAGCAGTACTTC. It yields the protein CASSQDRHTTEQYF.

This sequence joins TRBV29-1 and TRBJ1-1; TRBD1 aligns across 11 bases. The CDR3 contains 17 residues. CDR1 is SQVTM and CDR2 is ANQGSEA in the germline V gene. V lost 5 bases to trimming and J lost 4 bases; unmatched junction nucleotides: 15. CDR3 sequence reads: CSVRWAGQGAMGTEAFF. The CDR3, as DNA: TGCAGCGTTCGGTGGGCTGGACAGGGGGCAATGGGCACTGAAGCTTTCTTT.

The chain uses TRBV19 and TRBJ2-2; possibly TRBD2 for D (5 bases). The V end lost 8 bases, the J end lost 4 bases, and 11 bases lay between the germline ends. Germline-derived CDR1 and CDR2 are LNHDA and SQIVND (reference sequence). This CDR3 has 13 residues. CDR3: CASGRELTGELFF. The DNA for the CDR3 is TGTGCCAGTGGTCGGGAACTCACCGGGGAGCTGTTTTTT.

V usage is TRBV2 and J usage is TRBJ1-2; D may be TRBD1 (5 bases). This CDR3 spans 13 amino acids. V dropped 6 bases and J dropped 7 bases, with 15 bases sitting between them. The V gene's germline CDR1 is SNHLY and CDR2 FYNNEI. Here the CDR3 reads CASRPGFRSGYTF. The CDR3 nucleotides are TGTGCCAGCAGGCCAGGGTTTAGAAGTGGCTACACCTTC.

The chain couples TRBV6-1 to TRBJ1-1, with no clear D. The CDR3 consists of 11 residues. Trimming removed 2 bases at V and 8 bases at J, with 6 bases between. Germline lookup yields CDR1 MNHNS and CDR2 SASEGT. The CDR3 DNA is TGTGCCAGCAGTGAATATGGCGAAGCTTTCTTT. The encoded protein is CASSEYGEAFF.

V is TRBV6-5 and J is TRBJ1-3; 7 positions match TRBD1. V lost 4 bases, J lost 2 bases, and 8 bases stayed unmatched. CDR1 is MNHEY and CDR2 is SVGAGI in the germline V gene. This CDR3 is 16 amino acids long. The CDR3 loop reads CASSWGPTGAGNTIYF. CDR3 DNA: TGTGCCAGCAGTTGGGGGCCTACAGGGGCTGGAAACACCATATATTTT.

The chain couples TRBV7-2 to TRBJ2-5; 8 bases line up with TRBD2. Germline trimming cut 3 bases from V and 1 base from J; bases unmatched to any gene: 7. This CDR3 has 16 amino acids. Germline assignment: CDR1 SGHTA and CDR2 FQGNSA. The CDR3 protein is CASSFNTGTSQETQYF. In DNA, the CDR3 is TGTGCCAGCAGCTTTAATACCGGGACTAGCCAAGAGACCCAGTACTTC.

This chain connects TRBV6-5 to TRBJ2-3, with 8 bases lining up with TRBD1. Germline V lookup: CDR1 MNHEY, CDR2 SVGAGI. The CDR3 consists of 15 residues. Losses at the gene ends were 5 bases for V and 6 bases for J; bases not matched to a gene: 10. The CDR3 region is CASSRTGIPSDTQYF. Here the CDR3 DNA reads TGTGCCAGCAGTCGGACAGGGATTCCCTCGGATACGCAGTATTTT.

This clone showed up just once. The rearrangement links TRBV5-5 to TRBJ1-2; 10 bases align to TRBD1. Germline V gene sequence: CDR1 SGHKS, CDR2 YYEKEE (reference sequence). Trimming cost V 1 base and J 5 bases; bases outside gene matches: 8. The CDR3 is 16 residues long. The CDR3 DNA follows: TGTGCCAGCAGCTTGTTCGCCGGGACAGGGGTGTATGGCTACACCTTC. Its translation: CASSLFAGTGVYGYTF. The whole variable domain, remainder taken from reference TRBV5-5 and TRBJ1-2, is DAGVTQSPTHLIKTRGQQVTLRCSPISGHKSVSWYQQVLGQGPQFIFQYYEKEERGRGNFPDRFSARQFPNYSSELNVNALLLGDSALYLCASSLFAGTGVYGYTFGSGTRLTVV.

The chain joins TRBV6-1 to TRBJ1-3; D unresolved. The CDR3 runs 15 residues. From germline, CDR1 is MNHNS and CDR2 SASEGT. Trimming stripped 7 bases from V and 0 bases from J, with 13 bases between. Here the CDR3 DNA reads TGTGCCAGCAACATTAAGGGTAACTCTGGAAACACCATATATTTT. Protein sequence: CASNIKGNSGNTIYF.

The V call is TRBV7-2, the J call TRBJ1-2; unclear D gene. CDR1 is SGHTA, CDR2 FQGNSA, per germline. V was cut by 2 bases and J by 8 bases, with 15 bases left in between. The length of the CDR3 is 14 residues. The CDR3 spells CASSLTSLSGGYTF. The CDR3 DNA follows: TGTGCCAGCAGCTTAACCAGTCTCTCCGGGGGCTACACCTTC.

This clone has a count of ten or more. This chain connects TRBV15 to TRBJ1-2; no definite D call. The V gene's germline CDR1 is LNHNV and CDR2 YYDKDF (reference sequence). The CDR3 length is 14 residues. Between the trimmed V and J ends, which lost 1 base and 4 bases, there was a span of 10 bases. In nucleotides, the CDR3 is TGTGCCACCAGCAGAGGGGCAGAAAGCTATGGCTACACCTTC. This sequence encodes CATSRGAESYGYTF.

The chain is built from TRBV4-3 and TRBJ1-1, with 7 bases aligning to TRBD1. With V trimmed by 0 bases and J by 8 bases, 3 bases remained unmatched. Germline V gives CDR1 LGHNA, CDR2 YSLEER. The CDR3 is made up of 13 amino acids. CDR3 region: CASSQEEDREAFF. Written as DNA, the CDR3 is TGCGCCAGCAGCCAAGAGGAGGACAGGGAAGCTTTCTTT.

This clone was observed once. The V and J genes are TRBV28 and TRBJ1-1; the D is unclear. CDR1 MDHEN and CDR2 SYDVKM come from the germline V gene. V gave up 5 bases and J gave up 1 base, with 11 bases separating them. The CDR3 length is 14 residues. The CDR3 protein is CASSTETRNTEAFF. As DNA, the CDR3 is TGTGCCAGCAGTACCGAGACAAGGAACACTGAAGCTTTCTTT.

This clone occurred once. The chain joins TRBV6-1 to TRBJ1-3; D may be TRBD1 (5 bases). Germline V gene data show CDR1 as MNHNS and CDR2 as SASEGT. CDR3 length: 15 residues. The V gene lost 7 bases and the J gene lost 3 bases, with 16 bases spanning the gap. DNA of the CDR3: TGTGCCAGCAATGGGGAGGGGTACTTTGGAAACACCATATATTTT. It yields the protein CASNGEGYFGNTIYF.

J is TRBJ1-1 and V is TRBV18; D gene unclear. The V end lost 2 bases, the J end lost 3 bases, and 4 bases lay between the germline ends. CDR3 length equals 12 residues. The germline gives CDR1 KGHSH, CDR2 LQKENI. CDR3 nucleotides: TGTGCCAGCTCACCAGTAGACACTGAAGCTTTCTTT. Translating it yields CASSPVDTEAFF.

This chain links TRBV5-1 with TRBJ2-3; D perhaps matches TRBD1 (6 bases). CDR1 SGHRS and CDR2 YFSETQ come from the germline V gene. V was pared by 4 bases and J by 2 bases, with 8 bases between. The CDR3 covers 13 residues. CDR3 bases: TGCGCCAGCAGCCCAGGGGACACAGATACGCAGTATTTT. The encoded protein is CASSPGDTDTQYF. Full variable domain (outside the CDR3, taken from reference TRBV5-1 and TRBJ2-3): KAGVTQTPRYLIKTRGQQVTLSCSPISGHRSVSWYQQTPGQGLQFLFEYFSETQRNKGNFPGRFSGRQFSNSRSEMNVSTLELGDSALYLCASSPGDTDTQYFGPGTRLTVL.